These T cell receptor beta chains were read from a single sample in a study of OX40 agonist ivuxolimab in advanced cancers. Repertoires were generated with immunoSEQ multiplex PCR, while TCRdb's copy carries only in-frame clones and drops some. The table lists tens of thousands of clones, around 85% of them singletons. Here the sequenced sample was CD4+ or CD8+ T cells sorted from blood, taken in a trial of the OX40 agonist ivuxolimab. The receptors derive from an adult with an advanced solid tumor such as melanoma, head and neck, liver or kidney cancer. CDR3s leave out the opening cysteine and the closing phenylalanine or tryptophan.

v_gene	j_gene	CDR3aa
TRBV27	TRBJ2-1	ASTLGKGTFYNEQF
TRBV9	TRBJ2-5	ASSVSGRAEETQY
TRBV15	-	ATSRGLPGTAPYEQY
TRBV18	TRBJ2-1	ASSQRTGSYNEQF
TRBV14	TRBJ2-7	ASSITYEQY
TRBV15	TRBJ1-1	ATSRMGRGHTEAF
TRBV7-3	TRBJ2-2	ASSLLVGSGPTTGELF
TRBV28	TRBJ2-7	ASVGGIAYEQY
TRBV30	TRBJ2-2	AWSWGLDVGGELF
TRBV6-6	TRBJ1-3	ASTLSSGNTIY
TRBV2	TRBJ1-4	ASSEEARALF
TRBV7-9	TRBJ2-5	ASSDSGRGETQY
TRBV2	TRBJ2-3	ASSRGTSGMVATDTQY
TRBV9	TRBJ2-3	ASSSGLAGVYTQY
TRBV19	TRBJ1-1	ASSSTPGRAEAF
TRBV18	TRBJ1-5	ASSPAGEPQH
TRBV10-2	TRBJ2-7	ASTWGGLAEQRGEQY
TRBV5-5	TRBJ2-7	ASSNPGGPDWNEQY
TRBV7-6	TRBJ2-7	ATSSGTSSYEQY
TRBV28	TRBJ2-7	ASSSYGEQGYEQY
TRBV30	TRBJ1-1	AWQTGKHTEAF
TRBV15	TRBJ2-7	ATSRDVANRFSYEQY
TRBV19	TRBJ2-4	ASTHLGQGGNIQY
TRBV7-9	TRBJ1-3	ASSSGTGNTIY